This passage covers 31 T cell receptor beta chains from one sample sequenced in a study of blood T cell repertoires in COVID-19. Sequencing was performed with immunoSEQ multiplex PCR; in TCRdb, only in-frame clones are kept and a portion is missing. In the table there are approximately 380,000 clones, more than 70% of which are singletons. The sequencing input was PBMCs or T cells enriched from blood (not recorded which). Every receptor here comes from a young woman who had recovered from COVID-19.

This clone has a single count. The chain couples TRBV6-5 to TRBJ1-2, with TRBD1 as a possible D gene (6 bases). The CDR3 is 15 amino acids. CDR1 is MNHEY, CDR2 SVGAGI, per germline. The V end was cut by 5 bases, the J end by 7 bases, with 20 bases between. In DNA form, the CDR3 reads TGTGCCAGCAGTAGGGGGACCGCACCCGCCACTGGCTACACCTTC. It translates to CASSRGTAPATGYTF.

Here the CDR3 reads CASSQEISRGELFF. As DNA, the CDR3 is TGTGCCAGCAGCCAAGAGATTAGCCGCGGGGAGCTGTTTTTT. This rearrangement joins TRBV3-1 (or the pseudogene TRBV3-2) to TRBJ2-2; unclear D gene. The CDR3 contains 14 residues. Per germline, CDR1 LGHDT and CDR2 YNNKEL (reference sequence). The V and J ends lost 0 bases and 7 bases respectively, with 9 bases between them.

The chain joins TRBV2 to TRBJ2-1; unclear D gene. The CDR3 has 12 amino acids. Germline CDR1 and CDR2: SNHLY and FYNNEI. Trimming stripped 5 bases from V and 8 bases from J, with 10 bases between. In DNA form, the CDR3 reads TGTGCCAGCAGTAGAGTTTCCCATGAGCAGTTCTTC. Its protein is CASSRVSHEQFF.

This chain links TRBV19 with TRBJ1-4, with a weak D call TRBD1 (5 bases). With 3 bases removed from V and 8 bases from J, the gap between germline ends came to 22 bases. Germline V gene sequence: CDR1 LNHDA, CDR2 SQIVND (reference sequence). The CDR3 spans 17 residues. The CDR3 is CASSMRLRTEGLEKLFF. The CDR3 nucleotides are TGTGCCAGTAGTATGAGGTTACGGACGGAGGGGCTAGAAAAACTGTTTTTT.

This chain joins TRBV12-3 or TRBV12-4 and TRBJ1-2; D is uncertain. This CDR3 comprises 12 residues. The V and J ends lost 8 bases and 4 bases respectively, with 11 bases between them. CDR3 sequence: CASSFWAYGYTF. Written as DNA, the CDR3 is TGTGCCAGCTCCTTTTGGGCCTATGGCTACACCTTC.

J is TRBJ1-6 and V is TRBV11-1; D not resolved. This CDR3 region has 16 residues. V shed 4 bases and J shed 7 bases, with 17 bases lying between them. Germline V gene lookup returns CDR1 SGHAT and CDR2 FQDESV (reference sequence). The CDR3 DNA is TGTGCCAGCAGCTCGACACAACCAACCCACAATTCACCCCTCCACTTT. It yields the protein CASSSTQPTHNSPLHF. Full variable domain (missing parts from reference TRBV11-1 and TRBJ1-6): EAEVAQSPRYKITEKSQAVAFWCDPISGHATLYWYRQILGQGPELLVQFQDESVVDDSQLPKDRFSAERLKGVDSTLKIQPAELGDSAMYLCASSSTQPTHNSPLHFGNGTRLTVT.

V gene TRBV4-3 combines with J gene TRBJ1-1; D gene ambiguous. V was trimmed by 5 bases and J by 1 base, leaving 8 bases between them. Germline V CDR1 and CDR2: LGHNA, YSLEER. The CDR3 consists of 13 residues. DNA for the CDR3: TGCGCCAGCAGCGTCTTGCGGAACACTGAAGCTTTCTTT. Its translation is CASSVLRNTEAFF.

This sequence joins TRBV29-1 and TRBJ1-1, with a tentative D call TRBD1 (6 bases). Germline CDR1 and CDR2: SQVTM and ANQGSEA. The CDR3 extends over 14 amino acids. With 4 bases removed from V and 4 bases from J, the gap between germline ends came to 16 bases. CDR3 DNA: TGCAGCGTTGGCCCGGTAGGGGGACGCACTGAAGCTTTCTTT. This translates into CSVGPVGGRTEAFF.

The CDR3 coding sequence is TGTGCCAGCAGCGAGGGGGGGCGACCGTTTGGTTCACCCCTCCACTTT. Its protein product is CASSEGGRPFGSPLHF. The gene calls are TRBV3-1 (or the pseudogene TRBV3-2) and TRBJ1-6, with D maybe TRBD1 (6 bases). V gave up 5 bases and J gave up 9 bases, with 20 bases separating them. Germline loops: CDR1 LGHDT, CDR2 YNNKEL (reference sequence). The CDR3 runs to 16 residues.

The chain carries TRBV27 and TRBJ1-2; 10 nucleotides line up with TRBD1. V shed 6 bases and J 6 bases; nucleotides not matched to a gene: 4. The CDR3 is 13 amino acids. Germline assignment: CDR1 MNHEY and CDR2 SMNVEV (reference sequence). The CDR3 region has the DNA TGTGCCAGCAGGTGGACAGGGGGGGATGGCTACACCTTC. Its translation: CASRWTGGDGYTF.

This chain links TRBV5-4 with TRBJ1-2, with 10 bases lining up with TRBD1. The V and J ends lost 5 bases and 3 bases, in that order; junction bases with no gene match: 4. Germline CDR1 is SGHNT and CDR2 is YYREEE (reference sequence). CDR3 length: 14 amino acids. This CDR3 is CASSPDRGDYGYTF. CDR3 DNA sequence: TGTGCCAGCAGTCCGGACAGGGGGGACTATGGCTACACCTTC.

The V call is TRBV19, the J call TRBJ1-6, with 7 bases lining up with TRBD1. This CDR3 has 15 residues. With V trimmed by 8 bases and J by 11 bases, 15 bases remained unmatched. Germline assignment: CDR1 LNHDA and CDR2 SQIVND (reference sequence). CDR3 DNA: TGTGCCAGTGGTACCTACGGACAGGCCAGGACACCCCTCCACTTT. It specifies CASGTYGQARTPLHF.

This clone appeared a few times. The chain carries TRBV4-1 and TRBJ1-5; D is undetermined. The CDR3 has 15 amino acids. CDR1 is MGHRA and CDR2 is YSYEKL in the germline V gene. V lost 1 base to trimming and J lost 0 bases, with 7 bases between them. The CDR3 reads CASSQGPLSNQPQHF. The CDR3 DNA follows: TGCGCCAGCAGCCAAGGGCCGCTTAGCAATCAGCCCCAGCATTTT.

The J gene is TRBJ1-1, the V gene TRBV3-1 (or the pseudogene TRBV3-2); D gene unclear. The CDR3 is 12 residues long. Germline CDR1 reads LGHDT; CDR2 reads YNNKEL (reference sequence). Trimming removed 5 bases at V and 4 bases at J, with 8 bases between. CDR3 loop: CASSLLGTEAFF. The CDR3, as DNA: TGTGCCAGCAGCTTGCTCGGCACTGAAGCTTTCTTT.

This rearrangement joins TRBV3-1 (or the pseudogene TRBV3-2) to TRBJ1-2, with D perhaps TRBD1 (6 bases). The CDR3 totals 15 residues. Germline CDR1 LGHDT, CDR2 YNNKEL (reference sequence). The V end was cut by 3 bases, the J end by 1 base, with 12 bases between. For the CDR3, the DNA is TGTGCCAGCAGCCATTGGAACAGGGATAACTATGGCTACACCTTC. Encoded protein: CASSHWNRDNYGYTF.

This chain connects TRBV7-3 to TRBJ1-2, with D tentatively TRBD1 (5 bases). Trimming shortened V by 5 bases and J by 1 base, and 29 bases separated the two germline ends. The CDR3 totals 20 residues. The germline gives CDR1 SGHTA, CDR2 FQGTGA. The CDR3 spells CASSPYHVSQRLGGNYGYTF. The CDR3 DNA reads as TGTGCCAGCAGCCCCTATCACGTCTCCCAGCGGCTGGGGGGTAACTATGGCTACACCTTC.

The rearrangement links TRBV10-1 to TRBJ2-7, with 12 bases identical to TRBD1. The CDR3 is made up of 16 amino acids. V dropped 4 bases and J dropped 6; count of bases not matched to a gene: 10. Germline CDR1 is WNHNN and CDR2 is SYGVQD (reference sequence). CDR3: CASSGVAGTGGGEQYF. In DNA form, the CDR3 reads TGCGCCAGCAGTGGGGTCGCCGGGACAGGGGGCGGCGAGCAGTACTTC.

This chain links TRBV5-8 with TRBJ2-7, with a possible D match to TRBD2 (7 bases). The germline CDR1 and CDR2 sequences are SGHTS and YDEGEE. CDR3 length equals 13 residues. The ends were cut back, 3 bases at V and 2 bases at J, with 9 bases in the middle. The chain's CDR3 is CASSWGGPYEQYF. The CDR3 DNA reads TGTGCCAGCAGCTGGGGGGGCCCCTACGAGCAGTACTTC.

This clone was counted once. This CDR3 is CASSPGVSGNTIYF. The CDR3 nucleotides read TGTGCCAGTAGCCCGGGGGTCTCTGGAAACACCATATATTTT. The V gene is TRBV19, the J gene TRBJ1-3; D possibly corresponds to TRBD1 (5 bases). The CDR3 consists of 14 residues. Looked up from germline, CDR1 is LNHDA and CDR2 is SQIVND (reference sequence). V lost 6 bases, J lost 0 bases, and 9 bases lay in between.

The chain combines TRBV28 with TRBJ1-4; D not resolved. Trimming removed 2 bases from V and 7 bases from J, with 11 bases in between. This CDR3 has 14 residues. Germline lookup yields CDR1 MDHEN and CDR2 SYDVKM. In DNA, the CDR3 is TGTGCCAGCAGTTTACTCAGCGGTAGTGAAAAACTGTTTTTT. Translating it yields CASSLLSGSEKLFF.

CDR3 nucleotide sequence: TGTGCCAGCAGCCCAGGGTACAGGGGAAAGGGTGAGCAGTTCTTC. Translated: CASSPGYRGKGEQFF. The chain has TRBV14 and TRBJ2-1, with 7 bases aligning to TRBD1. Germline values: CDR1 SGHDN, CDR2 FVKESK. This CDR3 is built from 15 residues. J was trimmed by 9 bases and V by 4 bases; bases with no gene match: 12.

The rearrangement links TRBV7-2 to TRBJ2-1; TRBD2 agrees at 9 bases. This CDR3 region has 16 residues. Germline trimming cut 3 bases from V and 2 bases from J; bases unmatched to any gene: 5. Germline loops: CDR1 SGHTA, CDR2 FQGNSA. CDR3 nucleotide sequence: TGTGCCAGCAGCTTTGTTGCGGGGGGGCCCTACAATGAGCAGTTCTTC. Protein sequence: CASSFVAGGPYNEQFF.

The J gene is TRBJ1-1, the V gene TRBV19, with no clear D. Trimming shortened V by 1 base and J by 4 bases, and 16 bases separated the two germline ends. The CDR3 is 16 residues long. The germline CDR1 and CDR2 sequences are LNHDA and SQIVND (reference sequence). In DNA form, the CDR3 reads TGTGCCAGTAGTATAGCCCCTTCACGGGGTGGCACTGAAGCTTTCTTT. Protein sequence: CASSIAPSRGGTEAFF.

J is TRBJ1-3 and V is TRBV6-5; D gene ambiguous. The germline V gene encodes CDR1 MNHEY and CDR2 SVGAGI. V gave up 7 bases and J gave up 0 bases, with 13 bases separating them. The CDR3 is made up of 15 amino acids. As DNA, the CDR3 is TGTGCCAGCATGCTAACTCTGCTCTCTGGAAACACCATATATTTT. Protein: CASMLTLLSGNTIYF.

The genes are TRBV7-2 and TRBJ2-7, with a tentative D call TRBD2 (7 bases). The V end was cut by 3 bases, the J end by 3 bases, with 18 bases between. This CDR3 comprises 16 residues. The V gene's germline CDR1 is SGHTA and CDR2 FQGNSA. The CDR3 region has the DNA TGTGCCAGCAGCTTCGAGGGGGGGACGGCTCACTACGAGCAGTACTTC. Amino acid sequence: CASSFEGGTAHYEQYF.

V is TRBV6-5 and J is TRBJ1-2, with 8 bases matching TRBD1. CDR1 is MNHEY and CDR2 is SVGAGI in the germline V gene. The V segment lost 6 bases and the J segment 3 bases; nucleotides outside the gene matches: 6. The CDR3 loop spans 14 amino acids. The CDR3 reads CASSQGQGHYGYTF. CDR3 DNA: TGTGCCAGCAGCCAAGGACAGGGACACTATGGCTACACCTTC.

This chain links TRBV7-8 with TRBJ2-6; perhaps TRBD1 as D (6 bases). Trimming shortened V by 1 base and J by 1 base, and 11 bases separated the two germline ends. Per germline, CDR1 SGHVS and CDR2 FQNEAQ. There are 17 residues in the CDR3. The chain's CDR3 is CASSLVRTVSGANVLTF. The CDR3 DNA follows: TGTGCCAGCAGCTTAGTCCGGACAGTATCTGGGGCCAACGTCCTGACTTTC.

The CDR3 DNA sequence: TGTGCCAGCAGCCGAGGGACAGGGGCCTGGAATTCACCCCTCCACTTT. It translates to CASSRGTGAWNSPLHF. The chain combines TRBV5-4 with TRBJ1-6, with TRBD1 identical over 10 bases. The V gene's germline CDR1 is SGHNT and CDR2 YYREEE (reference sequence). The CDR3 is made up of 16 amino acids. The V segment lost 4 bases and the J segment 7 bases; nucleotides outside the gene matches: 8. The full variable domain, completed using reference TRBV5-4 and TRBJ1-6, is ETGVTQSPTHLIKTRGQQVTLRCSSQSGHNTVSWYQQALGQGPQFIFQYYREEENGRGNFPPRFSGLQFPNYSSELNVNALELDDSALYLCASSRGTGAWNSPLHFGNGTRLTVT.

The J gene is TRBJ2-3, the V gene TRBV24-1; 7 positions agree with TRBD1. CDR3 size: 18 residues. Germline CDR1 is KGHDR and CDR2 is SFDVKD. V was pared by 4 bases and J by 0 bases, with 12 bases of the junction left unmatched. CDR3 loop: CATSDPDRLRGSTDTQYF. Here the CDR3 DNA reads TGTGCCACCAGTGACCCGGACAGGCTCCGAGGTAGCACAGATACGCAGTATTTT.

The rearrangement links TRBV3-1 (or the pseudogene TRBV3-2) to TRBJ2-5, with unresolved D. The CDR3 extends over 14 amino acids. Germline V gene data show CDR1 as LGHDT and CDR2 as YNNKEL (reference sequence). The V and J ends lost 1 base and 1 base respectively, with 7 bases between them. In DNA, the CDR3 is TGTGCCAGCAGCCAAGCACCGGTCCAAGAGACCCAGTACTTC. It is translated as CASSQAPVQETQYF.

The chain combines TRBV2 with TRBJ1-6; D gene uncertain. The V and J ends lost 6 bases and 0 bases respectively, with 12 bases between them. CDR1 and CDR2 (germline): SNHLY, FYNNEI. The CDR3 has 16 amino acids. The CDR3 reads CASRRLPSSYNSPLHF. CDR3 DNA: TGTGCCAGCAGAAGACTGCCGAGCTCCTATAATTCACCCCTCCACTTT. Combining the CDR3 with reference TRBV2 and TRBJ1-6 gives the whole variable domain EPEVTQTPSHQVTQMGQEVILRCVPISNHLYFYWYRQILGQKVEFLVSFYNNEISEKSEIFDDQFSVERPDGSNFTLKIRSTKLEDSAMYFCASRRLPSSYNSPLHFGNGTRLTVT.